This TCR beta chain was sequenced in a study of beta chain features in type 1 diabetes. Points from the study as a whole: Whether TCRB rearrangement is influenced by HLA type was left unresolved in this analysis.

Germline CDR1 reads LNHNV; CDR2 reads YYDKDF (reference sequence). The CDR3 consists of 12 residues. V lost 9 bases and J lost 4; bases outside the gene matches: 4. Notes on this clone: Its antigen is undetermined.

Expressed TCRB transcripts were sequenced because the entire RNA isolate underwent reverse transcription. Generated by immunoSEQ multiplex PCR, the TCRdb table keeps only in-frame clones and is missing some. The sample shows fewer than 500,000 clones, around 13% of them seen only once. Sequencing used naive CD4+ T cells from blood. The gene calls are TRBV15 and TRBJ2-5; 8 nucleotides align to TRBD2. The TCR sequence derives from a man aged 25-45 years in good health. The CDR3 protein is CATARGVETQYF. The CDR3 nucleotides are TGTGCCACGGCGCGGGGGGTAGAGACCCAGTACTTC.